This T cell receptor beta chain appears in the sequencing data of a study of blood T cell repertoires in COVID-19. On the study more broadly: COVID-19 samples collected from the United States, Italy and Spain covered acute and convalescent phases.

Under the authors' procedure: Estimates of nucleated cell counts were drawn from the amplification of reference gene primers. The assay was immunoSEQ multiplex PCR, and TCRdb's table has in-frame clones only and misses some. V and J calls and clone size are copied from that table; D and trimming were computed from the DNA. The repertoire includes under 95,000 clones, around 79% of them detected once, and roughly 5.6% sits in the top ten. There are 14 residues in the CDR3. Deletions cut 4 bases from V and 0 bases from J, with 10 bases between. Per the germline V gene, CDR1 is SGHRS and CDR2 is YFSETQ.

The chain combines TRBV5-1 with TRBJ1-1; no clear D gene. Sequenced: peripheral blood. The TCR sequence derives from a man aged 50 to 60 with active or convalescent COVID-19. The CDR3 loop is CASSDITLNTEAFF. The CDR3 coding sequence is TGCGCCAGCAGCGACATAACACTGAACACTGAAGCTTTCTTT.